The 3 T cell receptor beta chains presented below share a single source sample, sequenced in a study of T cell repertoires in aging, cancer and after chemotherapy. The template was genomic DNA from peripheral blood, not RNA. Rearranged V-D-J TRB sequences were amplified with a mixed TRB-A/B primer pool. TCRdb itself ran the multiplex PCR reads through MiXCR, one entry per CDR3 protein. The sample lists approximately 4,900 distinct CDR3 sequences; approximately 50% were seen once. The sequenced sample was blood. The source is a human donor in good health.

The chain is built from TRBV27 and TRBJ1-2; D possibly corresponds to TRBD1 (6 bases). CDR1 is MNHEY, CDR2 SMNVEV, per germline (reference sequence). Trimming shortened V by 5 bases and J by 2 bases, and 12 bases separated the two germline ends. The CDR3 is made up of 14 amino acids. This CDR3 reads CASSSGGRNYGYTF. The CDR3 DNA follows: TGTGCCAGCAGTAGTGGGGGCAGAAACTATGGCTACACCTTC.

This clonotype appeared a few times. The CDR3 loop is CASRWTSRQETQYF. For the CDR3, the DNA is TGTGCCAGCCGATGGACTAGCAGACAAGAGACCCAGTACTTC. The gene calls are TRBV27 and TRBJ2-5, with 8 bases aligning to TRBD2. Germline CDR1 and CDR2: MNHEY and SMNVEV (reference sequence). V gave up 8 bases and J gave up 2 bases; unmatched junction bases: 7. The length of the CDR3 is 14 residues.

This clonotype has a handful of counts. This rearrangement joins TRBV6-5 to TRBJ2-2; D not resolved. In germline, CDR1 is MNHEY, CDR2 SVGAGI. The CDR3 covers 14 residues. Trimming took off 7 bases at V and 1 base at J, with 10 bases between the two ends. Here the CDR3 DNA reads TGTGCCAGCATCCAGGATGGGAACACCGGGGAGCTGTTTTTT. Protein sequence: CASIQDGNTGELFF.